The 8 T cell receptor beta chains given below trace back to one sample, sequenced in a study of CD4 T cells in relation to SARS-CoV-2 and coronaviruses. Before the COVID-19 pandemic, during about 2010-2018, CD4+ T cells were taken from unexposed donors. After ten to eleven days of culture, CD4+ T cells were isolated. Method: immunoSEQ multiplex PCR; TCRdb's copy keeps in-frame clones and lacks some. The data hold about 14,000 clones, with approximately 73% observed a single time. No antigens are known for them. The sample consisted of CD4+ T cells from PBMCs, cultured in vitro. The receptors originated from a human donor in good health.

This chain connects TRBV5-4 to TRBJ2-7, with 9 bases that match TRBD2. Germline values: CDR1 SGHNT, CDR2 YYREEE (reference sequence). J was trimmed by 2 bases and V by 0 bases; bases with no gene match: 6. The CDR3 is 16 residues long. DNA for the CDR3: TGTGCCAGCAGCTTGGGGGGTAGCGGGAGCGCCTACGAGCAGTACTTC. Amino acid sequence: CASSLGGSGSAYEQYF.

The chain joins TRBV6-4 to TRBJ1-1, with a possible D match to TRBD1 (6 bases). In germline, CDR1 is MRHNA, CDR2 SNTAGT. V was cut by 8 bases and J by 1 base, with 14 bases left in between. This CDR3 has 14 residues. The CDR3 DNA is TGTGCCAGCGGTACCGAGACAGGGAACACTGAAGCTTTCTTT. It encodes CASGTETGNTEAFF.

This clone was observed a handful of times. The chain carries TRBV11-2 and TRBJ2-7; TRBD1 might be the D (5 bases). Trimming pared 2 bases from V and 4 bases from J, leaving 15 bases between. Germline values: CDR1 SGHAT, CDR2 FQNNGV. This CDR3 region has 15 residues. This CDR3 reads CASSLSGQGQYEQYF. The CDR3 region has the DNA TGTGCCAGCAGCTTATCAGGACAAGGCCAATACGAGCAGTACTTC.

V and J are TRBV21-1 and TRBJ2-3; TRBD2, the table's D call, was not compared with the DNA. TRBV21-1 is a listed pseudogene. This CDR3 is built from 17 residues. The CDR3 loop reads CASSWAGSGRDTDTQYF. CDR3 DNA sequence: TGTGCCAGCAGCTGGGCAGGTAGCGGGAGGGACACAGATACGCAGTATTTT.

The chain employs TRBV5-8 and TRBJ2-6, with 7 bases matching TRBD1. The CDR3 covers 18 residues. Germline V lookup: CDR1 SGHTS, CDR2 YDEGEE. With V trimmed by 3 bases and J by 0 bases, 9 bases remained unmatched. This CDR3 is CASSYRQGQSSGANVLTF. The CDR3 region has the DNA TGTGCCAGCAGCTACCGACAGGGTCAGAGCTCTGGGGCCAACGTCCTGACTTTC.

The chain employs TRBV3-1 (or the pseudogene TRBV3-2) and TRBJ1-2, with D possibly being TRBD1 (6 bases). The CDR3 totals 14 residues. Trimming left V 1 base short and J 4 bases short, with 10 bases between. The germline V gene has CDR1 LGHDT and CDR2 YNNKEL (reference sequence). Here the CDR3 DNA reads TGTGCCAGCAGCCAAGCGGGGGGCGGCTATGGCTACACCTTC. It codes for CASSQAGGGYGYTF.

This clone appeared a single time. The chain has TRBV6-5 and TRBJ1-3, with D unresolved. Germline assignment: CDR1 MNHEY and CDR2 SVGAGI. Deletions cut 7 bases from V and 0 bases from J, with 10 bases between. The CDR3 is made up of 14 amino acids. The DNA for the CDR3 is TGTGCCAGCACCCTCCTGAGCTCTGGAAACACCATATATTTT. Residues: CASTLLSSGNTIYF.

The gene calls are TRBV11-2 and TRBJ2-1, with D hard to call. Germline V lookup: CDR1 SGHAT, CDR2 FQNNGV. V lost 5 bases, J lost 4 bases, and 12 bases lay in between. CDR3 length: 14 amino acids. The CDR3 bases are TGTGCCAGCAGCCCGAGGACCCGGTACAATGAGCAGTTCTTC. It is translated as CASSPRTRYNEQFF.